This TCR beta chain was sequenced in a study of shared clonotypes between healthy human individuals. Across the whole study: Serving as donors were two women and three men, whose ages spanned 18 to 49.

Data came from immunoSEQ multiplex PCR; TCRdb stores just in-frame clones and leaves some out. The sample records 1.5 million to 2.5 million clones, roughly 94% being singletons. Concerning this clone: Its target is unknown. The sample has other DNA sequences that encode this CDR3 too.

The junction had 3 bases not matched to a gene; V was cut back by 6 bases and J by 3 bases. The germline CDR1 and CDR2 sequences are SQVTM and ANQGSEA. The CDR3 loop spans 12 amino acids. Study-wide results and limits: Memory subsets had estimated richness that was generally smaller than that of naive subsets.

Terminally differentiated effector memory CD45RA+ cells were excluded from the naive CD8 cells, which were CD45RO-negative and positively selected for CCR7. Recent vaccinations or acute infections were absent in the healthy HIV-negative adult donors. The clonotype comes from a man aged 18 to 35 in good health. V usage is TRBV29-1 and J usage is TRBJ1-2, with TRBD1 matching 8 bases. Sequencing was performed on naive CD8+ T cells sorted from blood. CDR3 nucleotide sequence: TGCAGCGTCGGACAGGGTGACTATGGCTACACCTTC. The encoded protein is CSVGQGDYGYTF.